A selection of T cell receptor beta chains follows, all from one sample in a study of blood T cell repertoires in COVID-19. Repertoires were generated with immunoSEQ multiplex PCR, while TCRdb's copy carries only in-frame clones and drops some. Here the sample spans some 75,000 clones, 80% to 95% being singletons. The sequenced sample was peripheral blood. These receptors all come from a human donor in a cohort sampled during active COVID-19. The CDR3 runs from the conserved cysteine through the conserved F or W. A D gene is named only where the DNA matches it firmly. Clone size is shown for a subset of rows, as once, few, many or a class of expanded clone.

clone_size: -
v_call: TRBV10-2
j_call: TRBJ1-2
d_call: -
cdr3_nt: TGCGCCAGCCTTTCCTCAGGGAACAACTATGGCTACACCTTC
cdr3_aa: CASLSSGNNYGYTF

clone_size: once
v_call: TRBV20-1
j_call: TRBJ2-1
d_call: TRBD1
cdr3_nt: TGCAGTGCTAGTGCGTTGCTAGGGGGCCCGCCTTACAATGAGCAGTTCTTC
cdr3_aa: CSASALLGGPPYNEQFF

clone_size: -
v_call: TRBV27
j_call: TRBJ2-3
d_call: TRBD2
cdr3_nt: TGTGCCAGCAGTTTAACAGCGGGGGCCTTAGATACGCAGTATTTT
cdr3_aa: CASSLTAGALDTQYF

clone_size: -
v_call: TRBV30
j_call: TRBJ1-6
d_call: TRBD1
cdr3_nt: TGTGCCTGGAGTGCCCCGACAGGGGGAAGAAATTCACCCCTCCACTTT
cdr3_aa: CAWSAPTGGRNSPLHF

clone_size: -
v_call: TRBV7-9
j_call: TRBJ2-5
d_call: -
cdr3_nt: TGTGCCAGCAGCTCCCTGGTCGGGAAAGAGACCCAGTACTTC
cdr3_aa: CASSSLVGKETQYF

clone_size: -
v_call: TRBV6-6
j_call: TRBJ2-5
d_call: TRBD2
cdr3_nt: TGTGCCAGCAGTCGGACTAGCGGGGAGACCCAGTACTTC
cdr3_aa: CASSRTSGETQYF

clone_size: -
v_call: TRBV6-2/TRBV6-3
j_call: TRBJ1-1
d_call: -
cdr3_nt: TGTGCCAGCAGTTACCCCGGAGCGAACACTGAAGCTTTCTTT
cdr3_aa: CASSYPGANTEAFF

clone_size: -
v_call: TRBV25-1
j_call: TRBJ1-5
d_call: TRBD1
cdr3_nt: TGTGCCAGCAGTGGGGGACAGATTCCCAATCAGCCCCAGCATTTT
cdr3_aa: CASSGGQIPNQPQHF

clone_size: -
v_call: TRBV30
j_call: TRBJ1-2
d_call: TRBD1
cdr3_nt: TGTGCCTTTAACAGGGGCCCGTATGGCTACACCTTC
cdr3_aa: CAFNRGPYGYTF

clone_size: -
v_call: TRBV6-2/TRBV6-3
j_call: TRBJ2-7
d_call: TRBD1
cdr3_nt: TGTGCCAGCAGTTCCCGGGACAGGAGTACCTACGAGCAGTACTTC
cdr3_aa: CASSSRDRSTYEQYF

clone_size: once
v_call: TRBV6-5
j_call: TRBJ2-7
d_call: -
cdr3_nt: TGTGCCAGCAGCCTCGGTGGGACAACCTACGAGCAGTACTTC
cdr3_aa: CASSLGGTTYEQYF

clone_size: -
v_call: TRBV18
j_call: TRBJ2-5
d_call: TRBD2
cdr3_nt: TGTGCCAGCTCACCTACAAACCTAGCAGCGGGGACGACCCAGTACTTC
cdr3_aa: CASSPTNLAAGTTQYF

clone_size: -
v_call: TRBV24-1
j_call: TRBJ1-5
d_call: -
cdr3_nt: TGTGCCACCAGTGAAGGGGGCAATCAGCCCCAGCATTTT
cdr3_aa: CATSEGGNQPQHF

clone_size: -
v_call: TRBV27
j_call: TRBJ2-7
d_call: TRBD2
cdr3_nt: TGTGCCAGCAGTCTAAGAAGCGGGAGGGAGCAGTACTTC
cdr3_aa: CASSLRSGREQYF

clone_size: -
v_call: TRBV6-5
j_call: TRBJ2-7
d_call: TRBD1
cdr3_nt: TGTGCCAGCATCACCGGGACAGGGGGCTCCTACGAGCAGTACTTC
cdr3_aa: CASITGTGGSYEQYF

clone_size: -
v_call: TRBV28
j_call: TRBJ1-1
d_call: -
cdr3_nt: TGTGCCAGCAGTTTGGGGTCGGGATCCAGCAAACAAGCTTTCTTT
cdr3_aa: CASSLGSGSSKQAFF

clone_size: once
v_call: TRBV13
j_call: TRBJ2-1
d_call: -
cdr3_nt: TGTGCCAGCAGCTCCTATCCCTACAATGAGCAGTTCTTC
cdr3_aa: CASSSYPYNEQFF

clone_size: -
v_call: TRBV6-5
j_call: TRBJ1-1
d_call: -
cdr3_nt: TGTGCCAGCAGGACGGGATCGAACACTGAAGCTTTCTTT
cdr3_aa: CASRTGSNTEAFF

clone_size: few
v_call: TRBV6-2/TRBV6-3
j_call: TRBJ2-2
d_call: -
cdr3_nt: TGTGCCAGCAGTTACCTGATAGACACCGGGGAGCTGTTTTTT
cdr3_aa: CASSYLIDTGELFF

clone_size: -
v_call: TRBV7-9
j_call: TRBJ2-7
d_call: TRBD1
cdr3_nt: TGTGCCAGCAGCTCCCCATCTCGACAGGGAGAGAGGGCCTACGAGCAGTACTTC
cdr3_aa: CASSSPSRQGERAYEQYF

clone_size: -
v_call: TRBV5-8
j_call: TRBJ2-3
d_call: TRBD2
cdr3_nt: TGTGCCAGCAGCTTGGAGGCGCGGGGGGGCCCAGATACGCAGTATTTT
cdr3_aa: CASSLEARGGPDTQYF

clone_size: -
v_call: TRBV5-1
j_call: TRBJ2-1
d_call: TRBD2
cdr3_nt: TGCGCCAGCAGCTTGGCGGGGAGCGGGGGGGCTCGGGTTGAGCAGTTCTTC
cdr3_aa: CASSLAGSGGARVEQFF

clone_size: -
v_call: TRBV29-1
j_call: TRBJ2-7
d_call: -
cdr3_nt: TGCAGCGTTCGCAGGGAGGTAAGCTACGAGCAGTACTTC
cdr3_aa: CSVRREVSYEQYF

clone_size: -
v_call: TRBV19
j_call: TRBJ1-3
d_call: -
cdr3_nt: TGTGCCAGTAGTATAGAACGACTAGCTGGAAACACCATATATTTT
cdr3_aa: CASSIERLAGNTIYF

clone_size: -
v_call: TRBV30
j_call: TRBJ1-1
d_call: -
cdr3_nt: TGTGCCTGGAGTGGGCAGGGGTGGACTGAAGCTTTCTTT
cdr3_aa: CAWSGQGWTEAFF

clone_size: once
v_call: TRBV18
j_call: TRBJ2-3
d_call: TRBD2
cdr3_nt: TGTGCCAGCTCACCGGGACTAGCGAGGGATACGCAGTATTTT
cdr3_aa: CASSPGLARDTQYF

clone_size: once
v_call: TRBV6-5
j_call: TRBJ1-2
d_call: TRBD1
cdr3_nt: TGTGCCACGACCCGTGGGACAGTCAACTATGGCTACACCTTC
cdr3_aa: CATTRGTVNYGYTF

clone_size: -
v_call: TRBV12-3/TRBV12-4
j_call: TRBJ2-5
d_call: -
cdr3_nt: TGTGCCAGCAGTTTGGGGCAGAAAGAGACCCAGTACTTC
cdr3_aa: CASSLGQKETQYF

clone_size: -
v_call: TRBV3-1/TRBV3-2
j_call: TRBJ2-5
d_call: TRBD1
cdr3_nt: TGTGCCAGCAGCCAAGGCACCGGGACAGGTACCGATATGTCCCAGTACTTC
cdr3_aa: CASSQGTGTGTDMSQYF

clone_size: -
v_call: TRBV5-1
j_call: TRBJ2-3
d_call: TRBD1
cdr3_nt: TGCGCCAGCAGCCCGCAGGGGGGCACAGATACGCAGTATTTT
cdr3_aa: CASSPQGGTDTQYF

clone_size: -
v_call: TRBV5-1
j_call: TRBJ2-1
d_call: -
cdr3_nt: TGCGCCAGCAGCTTGGCCGTGGTAATGGAGTACAATGAGCAGTTCTTC
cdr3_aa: CASSLAVVMEYNEQFF

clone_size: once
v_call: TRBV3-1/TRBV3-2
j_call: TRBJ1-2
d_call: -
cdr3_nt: TGTGCCAGCAGCCAAGTCGTGTGGGAGGGCCCCTATGGCTACACCTTC
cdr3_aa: CASSQVVWEGPYGYTF

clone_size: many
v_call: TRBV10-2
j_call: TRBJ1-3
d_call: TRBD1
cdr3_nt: TGCGCCAGCAGCCGACAGGGGGCATCGGGAAACACCATATATTTT
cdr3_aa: CASSRQGASGNTIYF

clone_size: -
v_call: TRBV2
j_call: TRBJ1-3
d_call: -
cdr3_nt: TGTGCCAGCATGGACAGAAGCTCTGGAAACACCATATATTTT
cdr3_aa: CASMDRSSGNTIYF

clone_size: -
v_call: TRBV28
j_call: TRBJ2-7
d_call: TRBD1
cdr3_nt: TGTGCCAGCAGCCTGCGCATGGGGGACAGGCTTTCCTACGAGCAGTACTTC
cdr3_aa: CASSLRMGDRLSYEQYF

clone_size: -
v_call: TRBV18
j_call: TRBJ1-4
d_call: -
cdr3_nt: TGTGCCAGCTCACCTCGAGGGAGCACTGAAAAACTGTTTTTT
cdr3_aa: CASSPRGSTEKLFF

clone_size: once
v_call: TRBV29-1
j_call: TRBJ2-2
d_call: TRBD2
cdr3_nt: TGCAGCGTTGCACTAGCGGCGAACACCGGGGAGCTGTTTTTT
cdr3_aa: CSVALAANTGELFF

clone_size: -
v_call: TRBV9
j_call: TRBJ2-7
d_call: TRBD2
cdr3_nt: TGTGCCAGCAGCGTAGGCGGGGGTGGCGAGCAGTACTTC
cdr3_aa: CASSVGGGGEQYF

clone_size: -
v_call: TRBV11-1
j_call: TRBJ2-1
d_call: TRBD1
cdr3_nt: TGTGCCAGCAGCCTAACGGACAGGGGGCACAATGAGCAGTTCTTC
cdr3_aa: CASSLTDRGHNEQFF

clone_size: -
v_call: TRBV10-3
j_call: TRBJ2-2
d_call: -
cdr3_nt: TGTGCCATCAGTGAGGGAGGTCCCGGGGAGCTGTTTTTT
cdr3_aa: CAISEGGPGELFF

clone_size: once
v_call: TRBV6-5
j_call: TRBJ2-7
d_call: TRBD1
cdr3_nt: TGTGCCAGCAGTAACAACCACAGGGGCCACGAGCAGTACTTC
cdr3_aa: CASSNNHRGHEQYF

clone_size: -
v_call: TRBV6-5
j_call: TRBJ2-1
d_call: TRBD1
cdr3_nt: TGTGCCAGCAGTCTAACAGGGGGCATGTACAATGAGCAGTTCTTC
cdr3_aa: CASSLTGGMYNEQFF

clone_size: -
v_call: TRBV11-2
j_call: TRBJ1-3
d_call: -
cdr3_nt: TGTGCCAGCAGACTGATAGGGAGTTCGGGGGTACACACCATATATTTT
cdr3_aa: CASRLIGSSGVHTIYF

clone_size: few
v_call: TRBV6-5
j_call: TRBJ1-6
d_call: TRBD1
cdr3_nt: TGTGCCAGCAGTACGGGACAGGTAACATCACCCCTCCACTTT
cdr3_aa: CASSTGQVTSPLHF

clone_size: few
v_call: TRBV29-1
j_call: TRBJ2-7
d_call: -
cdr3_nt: TGCAGCGTAGCATACGAGCAGTACTTC
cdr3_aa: CSVAYEQYF

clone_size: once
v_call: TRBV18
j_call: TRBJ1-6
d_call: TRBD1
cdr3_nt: TGTGCCAGCTCACCCGGACAGGGTTATTCACCCCTCCACTTT
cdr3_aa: CASSPGQGYSPLHF

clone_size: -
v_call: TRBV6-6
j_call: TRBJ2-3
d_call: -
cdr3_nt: TGTGCCAGCAGTCAGGGGGATCTAGCGGCCGGGGGGTCAGATACGCAGTATTTT
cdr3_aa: CASSQGDLAAGGSDTQYF